A single sample is the source of the 16 T cell receptor beta chains below, sequenced in a study of OX40 agonist ivuxolimab in advanced cancers. This table comes from immunoSEQ multiplex PCR, and its TCRdb copy is limited to in-frame clones, with some not included. The data contain around 88,000 clones, around 90% of them singletons. The sequenced sample was CD4+ or CD8+ T cells sorted from blood, obtained in a trial of the OX40 agonist ivuxolimab. Every receptor here comes from an adult with an advanced solid tumor such as melanoma, head and neck, liver or kidney cancer.

The chain carries TRBV4-1 and TRBJ2-2, with D possibly called TRBD1 or TRBD2 (5 bases each). CDR1 and CDR2 (germline): MGHRA, YSYEKL. V was shortened by 4 bases and J by 1 base, with 10 bases between the two germline ends. The CDR3 has 15 amino acids. CDR3 protein: CASSPGPLNTGELFF. CDR3 nucleotide sequence: TGCGCCAGCAGCCCGGGACCGTTGAACACCGGGGAGCTGTTTTTT.

DNA of the CDR3: TGCGCCAGCAGCAACGGGGGCAAAACAGATACGCAGTATTTT. Protein sequence: CASSNGGKTDTQYF. The chain is built from TRBV5-1 and TRBJ2-3, with D perhaps TRBD1 or TRBD2 (6 bases each). Per the germline V gene, CDR1 is SGHRS and CDR2 is YFSETQ. This CDR3 has 14 amino acids. The V end lost 4 bases, the J end lost 3 bases, and 12 bases lay between the germline ends.

In this sample, this clone turned up once. V and J are TRBV11-3 and TRBJ1-1; no clear D gene. The CDR3 runs to 15 residues. Trimming took 5 bases from V and 5 from J, leaving 18 bases between them. Germline V CDR1 and CDR2: SGHNT, YENEEA. CDR3 sequence reads: CASSLPPIGLTEAFF. The CDR3 nucleotides are TGTGCCAGCAGCCTACCCCCCATTGGGCTAACTGAAGCTTTCTTT.

The chain combines TRBV27 with TRBJ2-2; D uncertain. The CDR3 is 13 residues long. Deletions cut 5 bases from V and 5 bases from J, with 9 bases between. Germline V gene lookup returns CDR1 MNHEY and CDR2 SMNVEV (reference sequence). CDR3 protein: CASSDLGTGELFF. DNA of the CDR3: TGTGCCAGCAGTGATTTAGGGACCGGGGAGCTGTTTTTT.

Only one count was recorded for this clone. The rearrangement links TRBV5-1 to TRBJ2-5; unclear D gene. The germline V and J ends were trimmed by 0 bases and 2 bases, with 8 bases remaining between them. CDR3 length equals 14 residues. CDR1 is SGHRS and CDR2 is YFSETQ in the germline V gene. The CDR3 spells CASSLVHPQETQYF. For the CDR3, the DNA is TGCGCCAGCAGCTTGGTCCACCCTCAAGAGACCCAGTACTTC.

As to this clone: This specimen includes other DNA sequences encoding the same CDR3. The rearrangement uses TRBV19 and TRBJ1-1; no reliable D call. V was shortened by 3 bases and J by 1 base, with 6 bases between the two germline ends. This CDR3 has 13 residues. Germline lookup yields CDR1 LNHDA and CDR2 SQIVND (reference sequence). CDR3 nucleotides: TGTGCCAGTAGTATTAACAGGAACACTGAAGCTTTCTTT. The encoded protein is CASSINRNTEAFF.

The rearrangement uses TRBV10-3 and TRBJ1-1; D is possibly TRBD1 (5 bases). The V end was cut by 7 bases, the J end by 3 bases, with 12 bases between. The CDR3 sequence is 13 residues long. In germline, CDR1 is ENHRY, CDR2 SYGVKD. CDR3 sequence: CAIKPRDDTEAFF. The DNA for the CDR3 is TGTGCCATCAAGCCCAGGGACGACACTGAAGCTTTCTTT.

This clone is a singleton in its sample. The chain has TRBV29-1 and TRBJ2-7; D ambiguous. Germline V gene sequence: CDR1 SQVTM, CDR2 ANQGSEA. This CDR3 spans 13 amino acids. Between the trimmed V and J ends, which lost 3 bases and 7 bases, there was a span of 16 bases. The CDR3 DNA reads TGCAGCGTTGAGTATGGGCAGTTTAGTGAGCAGTACTTC. Its protein is CSVEYGQFSEQYF.

J is TRBJ1-2 and V is TRBV5-5; no firm D call. Trimming took off 7 bases at V and 0 bases at J, with 10 bases between the two ends. Per germline, CDR1 SGHKS and CDR2 YYEKEE (reference sequence). This CDR3 is built from 13 residues. CDR3 nucleotide sequence: TGTGCCAGCGTCGGACCAGCTAACTATGGCTACACCTTC. Its translation: CASVGPANYGYTF. Complete variable domain (other parts from reference TRBV5-5 and TRBJ1-2): DAGVTQSPTHLIKTRGQQVTLRCSPISGHKSVSWYQQVLGQGPQFIFQYYEKEERGRGNFPDRFSARQFPNYSSELNVNALLLGDSALYLCASVGPANYGYTFGSGTRLTVV.

The CDR3 nucleotides are TGCAGCGTTGGAGACATAGGGGCTGAAGCTTTCTTT. Amino acids: CSVGDIGAEAFF. The genes are TRBV29-1 and TRBJ1-1; possibly TRBD1 for D (5 bases). The V end was cut by 4 bases, the J end by 6 bases, with 12 bases between. Germline V gene lookup returns CDR1 SQVTM and CDR2 ANQGSEA. CDR3 size: 12 residues.

This clone occurred a few times. This rearrangement joins TRBV29-1 to TRBJ1-1; no reliable D call. CDR1 is SQVTM, CDR2 ANQGSEA, per germline. Trimming removed 6 bases from V and 3 bases from J, with 14 bases in between. The CDR3 length is 13 residues. CDR3 sequence reads: CSVSLMADTEAFF. Here the CDR3 DNA reads TGCAGCGTCTCCTTGATGGCGGACACTGAAGCTTTCTTT.

The V gene is TRBV11-2, the J gene TRBJ2-7; 7 bases match TRBD2. J lost 6 bases, V lost 5 bases, and 4 bases had no gene match. The germline V gene has CDR1 SGHAT and CDR2 FQNNGV. The CDR3 sequence is 12 residues long. DNA for the CDR3: TGTGCCAGCAGCCACCCTAGCGGCGAGCAGTACTTC. Translating it yields CASSHPSGEQYF. The whole variable domain, remainder taken from reference TRBV11-2 and TRBJ2-7, is EAGVAQSPRYKIIEKRQSVAFWCNPISGHATLYWYQQILGQGPKLLIQFQNNGVVDDSQLPKDRFSAERLKGVDSTLKIQPAKLEDSAVYLCASSHPSGEQYFGPGTRLTVT.

The chain recombines TRBV7-9 with TRBJ1-2, with D unclear. Trimming cost V 2 bases and J 6 bases, with 7 bases left between them. The CDR3 has 12 amino acids. Germline V CDR1 and CDR2: SEHNR, FQNEAQ (reference sequence). CDR3 protein: CASSLIVDGYTF. DNA for the CDR3: TGTGCCAGCAGCTTAATAGTAGATGGCTACACCTTC.

The CDR3 here is CASSQETGGGQPQHF. Here the CDR3 DNA reads TGCGCCAGCAGCCAGGAGACAGGGGGAGGCCAGCCCCAGCATTTT. The chain couples TRBV4-1 to TRBJ1-5; 9 nucleotides line up with TRBD1. This CDR3 has 15 amino acids. Losses at the gene ends were 3 bases for V and 7 bases for J; bases not matched to a gene: 7. CDR1 and CDR2 (germline): MGHRA, YSYEKL.

This clone was seen a single time. Other nucleotide sequences in the sample specify the same CDR3. This chain uses TRBV5-4 with TRBJ2-2, with 9 bases fitting TRBD2. From germline, CDR1 is SGHNT and CDR2 YYREEE (reference sequence). The CDR3 is made up of 16 amino acids. J lost 3 bases, V lost 0 bases, and 3 bases had no gene match. The CDR3 protein is CASSLGRGGDTGELFF. In DNA, the CDR3 is TGTGCCAGCAGCTTGGGGCGGGGGGGCGACACCGGGGAGCTGTTTTTT.

The chain employs TRBV30 and TRBJ1-6; D not resolved. The CDR3 consists of 15 residues. The V and J ends lost 0 bases and 5 bases respectively, with 11 bases between them. Per the germline V gene, CDR1 is GTSNPN and CDR2 is SVGIG (reference sequence). The CDR3, as DNA: TGTGCCTGGAGTGTACTACAGCCGAATAATTCACCCCTCCACTTT. It codes for CAWSVLQPNNSPLHF.